A selection of T cell receptor beta chains follows, all from one sample in a study of cytomegalovirus exposure and HLA in healthy donors. Produced via immunoSEQ multiplex PCR; TCRdb's table is partial and in-frame only. Seen here are around 140,000 clones, 82% observed once, and the top ten hold over 9.5%. The sample consisted of PBMCs. These receptors all come from a woman aged 60-75 years in good health and CMV-seropositive. The CDR3 runs from the conserved cysteine through the conserved F or W. Each record gives: J gene, D gene, V gene, clone size, CDR3 DNA, CDR3 protein. D genes are given only for firm matches. Not all rows give a size; the values are once, few, many and, for expanded clones, a class.

J gene: TRBJ2-7; D gene: TRBD1; V gene: TRBV30; clone size: -; CDR3 DNA: TGTGCCTGGAGTCCCCGGGACAGGGAAATCTACGAGCAGTACTTC; CDR3 protein: CAWSPRDREIYEQYF
J gene: TRBJ2-6; D gene: -; V gene: TRBV2; clone size: -; CDR3 DNA: TGTGCCAACGGTGGGGGGTCCGGGGCCAACGTCCTGACTTTC; CDR3 protein: CANGGGSGANVLTF
J gene: TRBJ2-7; D gene: -; V gene: TRBV7-8; clone size: -; CDR3 DNA: TGTGCCAGCAGCTTAGCCCCCCAATCCTACGAGCAGTACTTC; CDR3 protein: CASSLAPQSYEQYF
J gene: TRBJ2-7; D gene: TRBD1; V gene: TRBV28; clone size: -; CDR3 DNA: TGTGCCAGCAGTTTACCCGGGACAGGGAGGACTTACGGCTCCTACGAGCAGTACTTC; CDR3 protein: CASSLPGTGRTYGSYEQYF
J gene: TRBJ2-7; D gene: TRBD1; V gene: TRBV28; clone size: -; CDR3 DNA: TGTGCCAGCTCTCGGGACAGGAACTACGAGCAGTACTTC; CDR3 protein: CASSRDRNYEQYF
J gene: TRBJ1-1; D gene: -; V gene: TRBV7-9; clone size: -; CDR3 DNA: TGTGCCAGCAGCTTATCCAAGAACACTGAAGCTTTCTTT; CDR3 protein: CASSLSKNTEAFF
J gene: TRBJ1-5; D gene: TRBD1; V gene: TRBV28; clone size: -; CDR3 DNA: TGTGCCAGCAGTGAGCCAGGTGGGACAGTGTATCAGCCCCAGCATTTT; CDR3 protein: CASSEPGGTVYQPQHF
J gene: TRBJ2-7; D gene: TRBD2; V gene: TRBV28; clone size: -; CDR3 DNA: TGTGCCAGCAGCCCACCCCCGACTAGCGGGAGGACCTCCTACGAGCAGTACTTC; CDR3 protein: CASSPPPTSGRTSYEQYF
J gene: TRBJ2-7; D gene: TRBD2; V gene: TRBV27; clone size: -; CDR3 DNA: TGTGCCAGCAGTTTATGGGCGGGAGGGCCGATCGAGCAGTACTTC; CDR3 protein: CASSLWAGGPIEQYF
J gene: TRBJ2-5; D gene: -; V gene: TRBV1; clone size: once; CDR3 DNA: TGCACCAGCAGCCTGACGGGAGAGACCCAGTACTTC; CDR3 protein: CTSSLTGETQYF
J gene: TRBJ1-1; D gene: -; V gene: TRBV27; clone size: -; CDR3 DNA: TGTGCCAGCAGTTTAGGAGGGCGGGGAACTGAAGCTTTCTTT; CDR3 protein: CASSLGGRGTEAFF
J gene: TRBJ2-1; D gene: TRBD2; V gene: TRBV6-6; clone size: once; CDR3 DNA: TGTGCCAGCAGTTACCGGGGACTAGCGGATGAGCAGTTCTTC; CDR3 protein: CASSYRGLADEQFF
J gene: TRBJ2-7; D gene: TRBD2; V gene: TRBV6-6; clone size: few; CDR3 DNA: TGTGCCAGCAGGGGACTAGCGGGTCCCGAGCAGTACTTC; CDR3 protein: CASRGLAGPEQYF
J gene: TRBJ1-1; D gene: TRBD1; V gene: TRBV4-3; clone size: -; CDR3 DNA: TGCGCCAGCAGCCACCTGACAGGGGGAAACACTGAAGCTTTCTTT; CDR3 protein: CASSHLTGGNTEAFF
J gene: TRBJ2-1; D gene: -; V gene: TRBV7-2; clone size: few; CDR3 DNA: TGTGCCAGCAGCTTAACCCCCGGGAATGAGCAGTTCTTC; CDR3 protein: CASSLTPGNEQFF
J gene: TRBJ2-7; D gene: -; V gene: TRBV27; clone size: -; CDR3 DNA: TGTGCCAGCAATCCTGGCCAGGGCATTTTCCCCTACGAGCAGTACTTC; CDR3 protein: CASNPGQGIFPYEQYF
J gene: TRBJ1-4; D gene: -; V gene: TRBV6-6; clone size: -; CDR3 DNA: TGTGCCAGCAGTGGTCCGGGACACGGAAATGAAAAACTGTTTTTT; CDR3 protein: CASSGPGHGNEKLFF
J gene: TRBJ2-7; D gene: TRBD1; V gene: TRBV7-6; clone size: -; CDR3 DNA: TGTGCCAGCAGCTTAAACCGGGACAGGACCTACGAGCAGTACTTC; CDR3 protein: CASSLNRDRTYEQYF
J gene: TRBJ2-2; D gene: -; V gene: TRBV11-3; clone size: -; CDR3 DNA: TGTGCCAGCAGCTTGGTGTCAGACACCGGGGAGCTGTTTTTT; CDR3 protein: CASSLVSDTGELFF
J gene: TRBJ2-3; D gene: TRBD2; V gene: TRBV2; clone size: -; CDR3 DNA: TGTGCCAGCAGCCCGGGACTAGCGGGACCCACAGATACGCAGTATTTT; CDR3 protein: CASSPGLAGPTDTQYF
J gene: TRBJ1-2; D gene: -; V gene: TRBV5-6; clone size: -; CDR3 DNA: TGTGCCAGCAGCTTTATGATTTCAGGCGACCTTTATGGCTACACCTTC; CDR3 protein: CASSFMISGDLYGYTF
J gene: TRBJ2-5; D gene: -; V gene: TRBV19; clone size: -; CDR3 DNA: TGTGCCAGAGGGCCCCGGGGAGAGACCCAGTACTTC; CDR3 protein: CARGPRGETQYF
J gene: TRBJ1-5; D gene: -; V gene: TRBV9; clone size: -; CDR3 DNA: TGTGCCAGCAGCGTAGATGGGGGGTGGAATCAGCCCCAGCATTTT; CDR3 protein: CASSVDGGWNQPQHF
J gene: TRBJ2-2; D gene: TRBD1; V gene: TRBV6-6; clone size: once; CDR3 DNA: TGTGCCAGCGGTAGGACAGGGGCCGGGGAGCTGTTTTTT; CDR3 protein: CASGRTGAGELFF
J gene: TRBJ1-5; D gene: -; V gene: TRBV27; clone size: -; CDR3 DNA: TGTGCCAGCAGTCTGGGGGGTGGGCATCAGCCCCAGCATTTT; CDR3 protein: CASSLGGGHQPQHF
J gene: TRBJ2-7; D gene: TRBD1; V gene: TRBV5-8; clone size: -; CDR3 DNA: TGTGCCAGCAGCTTGGCCGGACAGGGCTACGAGCAGTACTTC; CDR3 protein: CASSLAGQGYEQYF
J gene: TRBJ2-7; D gene: TRBD2; V gene: TRBV7-8; clone size: -; CDR3 DNA: TGTGCCAGCAGCTTAGGGGCGTCGGGGGGCGAGCAGTACTTC; CDR3 protein: CASSLGASGGEQYF
J gene: TRBJ2-2; D gene: TRBD2; V gene: TRBV7-3; clone size: -; CDR3 DNA: TGTGCCAGCAGCCCCCACGGAGAGGCGGGGGTGATGGCCGGGGAGCTGTTTTTT; CDR3 protein: CASSPHGEAGVMAGELFF
J gene: TRBJ1-3; D gene: -; V gene: TRBV19; clone size: -; CDR3 DNA: TGTGCCAGTAGTTCGAGCTCTGGAAACACCATATATTTT; CDR3 protein: CASSSSSGNTIYF
J gene: TRBJ1-3; D gene: -; V gene: TRBV4-3; clone size: few; CDR3 DNA: TGCGCCAGCAGCCTAACCAGGGAAGGTGGAAACACCATATATTTT; CDR3 protein: CASSLTREGGNTIYF
J gene: TRBJ1-1; D gene: TRBD1; V gene: TRBV29-1; clone size: many; CDR3 DNA: TGCAGCGTACCCGAGGCAGGGGGCACTGAAGCTTTCTTT; CDR3 protein: CSVPEAGGTEAFF
J gene: TRBJ2-7; D gene: -; V gene: TRBV6-5; clone size: -; CDR3 DNA: TGTGCCAGCAGAGCCAGACGGGACACCACCTACGAGCAGTACTTC; CDR3 protein: CASRARRDTTYEQYF
J gene: TRBJ1-5; D gene: -; V gene: TRBV21-1; clone size: -; CDR3 DNA: TGTGCCAGCAGCAATCCACCCGGACAGGGGCATCAGCCCCAGCATTTT; CDR3 protein: CASSNPPGQGHQPQHF
J gene: TRBJ2-5; D gene: TRBD2; V gene: TRBV5-4; clone size: -; CDR3 DNA: TGTGCCAGCAGCCCGGGGGGGACTGGGTACCAAGAGACCCAGTACTTC; CDR3 protein: CASSPGGTGYQETQYF
J gene: TRBJ2-5; D gene: -; V gene: TRBV5-1; clone size: -; CDR3 DNA: TGCGCCAGCAGCTTACAGGACCAAGAGACCCAGTACTTC; CDR3 protein: CASSLQDQETQYF
J gene: TRBJ2-5; D gene: -; V gene: TRBV27; clone size: once; CDR3 DNA: TGTGCCAGCAGTTTATCGCGAGCGGACCTCCAAGAGACCCAGTACTTC; CDR3 protein: CASSLSRADLQETQYF
J gene: TRBJ2-7; D gene: -; V gene: TRBV7-9; clone size: -; CDR3 DNA: TGTGCCAGCAGCTTATTGGGCCTCTACGAGCAGTACTTC; CDR3 protein: CASSLLGLYEQYF
J gene: TRBJ1-5; D gene: -; V gene: TRBV6-6; clone size: once; CDR3 DNA: TGTGCCAGTTCACTAGCAAATCAGCCCCAGCATTTT; CDR3 protein: CASSLANQPQHF
J gene: TRBJ1-1; D gene: TRBD1; V gene: TRBV14; clone size: few; CDR3 DNA: TGTGCCAGCAGCCCGACAGGGGTGGACACTGAAGCTTTCTTT; CDR3 protein: CASSPTGVDTEAFF
J gene: TRBJ2-1; D gene: TRBD1; V gene: TRBV27; clone size: -; CDR3 DNA: TGTGCCAGCAGTACGACAGGGTATGAGCAGTTCTTC; CDR3 protein: CASSTTGYEQFF
J gene: TRBJ2-7; D gene: TRBD2; V gene: TRBV4-3; clone size: -; CDR3 DNA: TGCGCCAGCAGCCCGGGACTAGTCCTCGAGCAGTACTTC; CDR3 protein: CASSPGLVLEQYF
J gene: TRBJ1-5; D gene: -; V gene: TRBV28; clone size: -; CDR3 DNA: TGTGCCAGCAGTTTTGTCAGACAGTCAAATCAGCCCCAGCATTTT; CDR3 protein: CASSFVRQSNQPQHF
J gene: TRBJ1-1; D gene: TRBD1; V gene: TRBV18; clone size: -; CDR3 DNA: TGTGCCAGCTCACTAGGACAGGGAGCTTTCTTT; CDR3 protein: CASSLGQGAFF
J gene: TRBJ1-2; D gene: -; V gene: TRBV29-1; clone size: -; CDR3 DNA: TGCAGCGTTCAGACAGGAGTTGATGGCTACACCTTC; CDR3 protein: CSVQTGVDGYTF
J gene: TRBJ2-7; D gene: TRBD1; V gene: TRBV9; clone size: -; CDR3 DNA: TGTGCCAGCAGCGCTTCGGGACAGCTTTTAGAGCAGTACTTC; CDR3 protein: CASSASGQLLEQYF
J gene: TRBJ2-5; D gene: TRBD1; V gene: TRBV27; clone size: -; CDR3 DNA: TGTGCCAGCAGTCCCCTACAGGGGGCGCGTGTATTTGAAAAGACCCAGTACTTC; CDR3 protein: CASSPLQGARVFEKTQYF
J gene: TRBJ2-1; D gene: -; V gene: TRBV9; clone size: -; CDR3 DNA: TGTGCCAGCAGCGTAGGAAGGGGCAATGAGCAGTTCTTC; CDR3 protein: CASSVGRGNEQFF
J gene: TRBJ2-7; D gene: TRBD2; V gene: TRBV4-3; clone size: -; CDR3 DNA: TGCGCCAGCAGCCAAGGACTAGCGGGAGGGCCACAAGAGCAGTACTTC; CDR3 protein: CASSQGLAGGPQEQYF
J gene: TRBJ2-7; D gene: -; V gene: TRBV12-2; clone size: -; CDR3 DNA: TGTGCAAGTCGCTTAGCGCGATTAGAGGGCTCCTACGAGCAGTACTTC; CDR3 protein: CASRLARLEGSYEQYF
J gene: TRBJ2-2; D gene: -; V gene: TRBV4-2; clone size: -; CDR3 DNA: TGTGCCAGCAGCCAAGATCTAATGGCTATGACAGTGTCCACCGGGGAGCTGTTTTTT; CDR3 protein: CASSQDLMAMTVSTGELFF
J gene: TRBJ2-5; D gene: TRBD1; V gene: TRBV5-4; clone size: -; CDR3 DNA: TGTGCCAGCAGCTCGGACAGGACCCAAGAGACCCAGTACTTC; CDR3 protein: CASSSDRTQETQYF
J gene: TRBJ2-7; D gene: -; V gene: TRBV25-1; clone size: -; CDR3 DNA: TGTGCCAGCAGGGGGGCGAGCTACGAGCAGTACTTC; CDR3 protein: CASRGASYEQYF
J gene: TRBJ2-1; D gene: -; V gene: TRBV5-1; clone size: once; CDR3 DNA: TGCGCCAGCAGCTTGGGTTTAGCCCTAAACAATGAGCAGTTCTTC; CDR3 protein: CASSLGLALNNEQFF
J gene: TRBJ2-1; D gene: -; V gene: TRBV19; clone size: -; CDR3 DNA: TGTGCCAGTAGTGCCCGGGACAATAATGAGCAGTTCTTC; CDR3 protein: CASSARDNNEQFF